Listed here is a single T cell receptor (beta chain). Its antigen is still unknown. The data stem from a study of shared clonotypes between healthy human individuals. Turning to the study itself: The study enrolled a couple of women and a few men aged 18 to 49.

Assay used: immunoSEQ multiplex PCR; TCRdb lists only in-frame clones, some missing. Here the sample spans 600,000 to 800,000 clones, 72% being singletons. Regarding the study as a whole: Rarefaction gave evidence that sorted-subset sequencing remained incomplete despite large depth. Across subsets, estimated richness was generally greater for naive than for memory populations.

The CDR3 runs to 13 residues. Trimming pared 7 bases from V and 7 bases from J, leaving 13 bases between. In germline, CDR1 is MDHEN, CDR2 SYDVKM. The receptor was derived from a woman aged 30 to 39 in good health. The chain joins TRBV28 to TRBJ1-4, with D possibly matching TRBD1 (6 bases). Sequenced input: memory CD4+ T cells sorted from blood. Subset specified: CD45RA-negative fraction. In DNA, the CDR3 is TGTGCCAGCATGGGCAGGGGTTCTGAAAAACTGTTTTTT. This translates into CASMGRGSEKLFF.